What follows are 16 T cell receptor beta chains derived from one specimen sequenced in a study of OX40 agonist ivuxolimab in advanced cancers. Produced via immunoSEQ multiplex PCR; TCRdb's table is partial and in-frame only. The table records about 75,000 clones, around 83% of them present only once. The sequencing here drew on CD4+ or CD8+ T cells sorted from blood, taken in a trial of the OX40 agonist ivuxolimab. These TCRs come from an adult with an advanced solid tumor such as melanoma, head and neck, liver or kidney cancer.

This chain uses TRBV2 with TRBJ2-2; D is perhaps TRBD1 (6 bases). The CDR3 contains 17 residues. V was shortened by 4 bases and J by 0 bases, with 15 bases between the two germline ends. Germline values: CDR1 SNHLY, CDR2 FYNNEI. The CDR3 here is CASSVESRTANTGELFF. CDR3 DNA sequence: TGTGCCAGCAGTGTTGAGTCCCGGACAGCGAACACCGGGGAGCTGTTTTTT.

The chain has TRBV5-1 and TRBJ1-4; 9 bases agree with TRBD1. Per germline, CDR1 SGHRS and CDR2 YFSETQ. Losses at the gene ends were 7 bases for V and 5 bases for J; bases not matched to a gene: 9. This CDR3 spans 15 amino acids. CDR3 nucleotides: TGCGCCAGCGCGGCTGGAGACAGGGGGAATGAAAAACTGTTTTTT. Translating gives CASAAGDRGNEKLFF.

The chain uses TRBV5-1 and TRBJ2-2; 7 nucleotides align to TRBD2. V shed 8 bases, J shed 6 bases, and the junction held 13 bases outside the gene matches. The germline gives CDR1 SGHRS, CDR2 YFSETQ. The CDR3 extends over 15 amino acids. The CDR3 is CASSYWGGSAGELFF. CDR3 in DNA: TGCGCCAGTTCCTACTGGGGGGGAAGCGCCGGGGAGCTGTTTTTT.

The chain is built from TRBV19 and TRBJ2-4; 9 bases align to TRBD1. The CDR3 totals 15 residues. Germline loops: CDR1 LNHDA, CDR2 SQIVND (reference sequence). The J segment lost 8 bases and the V segment lost 5 bases, leaving 10 bases of the junction unmatched. CDR3 DNA: TGTGCCAGTAGTGCCCCGGGACAGGGTTCATACATTCAGTACTTC. Translation gives CASSAPGQGSYIQYF. The variable domain in full, completed from reference TRBV19 and TRBJ2-4, reads DGGITQSPKYLFRKEGQNVTLSCEQNLNHDAMYWYRQDPGQGLRLIYYSQIVNDFQKGDIAEGYSVSREKKESFPLTVTSAQKNPTAFYLCASSAPGQGSYIQYFGAGTRLSVL.

This chain connects TRBV5-5 to TRBJ1-1; 7 bases agree with TRBD1. The trim removed 0 bases at V and 9 bases at J, leaving 2 bases unmatched. The CDR3 consists of 12 residues. Germline V gene sequence: CDR1 SGHKS, CDR2 YYEKEE (reference sequence). CDR3 DNA sequence: TGTGCCAGCAGCTTGGGACAGGGTAAAGCTTTCTTT. Translated: CASSLGQGKAFF. Full variable domain (remainder filled in from reference TRBV5-5 and TRBJ1-1): DAGVTQSPTHLIKTRGQQVTLRCSPISGHKSVSWYQQVLGQGPQFIFQYYEKEERGRGNFPDRFSARQFPNYSSELNVNALLLGDSALYLCASSLGQGKAFFGQGTRLTVV.

This chain connects TRBV5-1 to TRBJ1-4; D call uncertain. CDR1 SGHRS and CDR2 YFSETQ come from the germline V gene. CDR3 length: 14 amino acids. V gave up 2 bases and J gave up 1 base, with 6 bases separating them. The CDR3: CASSLRGTNEKLFF. In DNA, the CDR3 is TGCGCCAGCAGCTTACGGGGAACTAATGAAAAACTGTTTTTT.

The genes are TRBV28 and TRBJ1-5; 7 positions agree with TRBD1. Per germline, CDR1 MDHEN and CDR2 SYDVKM. This CDR3 is 15 amino acids long. V lost 7 bases and J lost 4; bases outside the gene matches: 10. The CDR3 bases are TGTGCCAGCATCAAAGGGGCAGGGGGGAATCAGCCCCAGCATTTT. It is translated as CASIKGAGGNQPQHF.

This clone has more than one count but fewer than ten. This chain uses TRBV30 with TRBJ2-2; 11 bases are a match to TRBD2. The CDR3 is made up of 14 amino acids. The germline CDR1 and CDR2 sequences are GTSNPN and SVGIG (reference sequence). V lost 1 base, J lost 7 bases, and 2 bases stayed unmatched. CDR3 nucleotides: TGTGCCTGGAGTGCTAGCGGGAGGTTCGGGGAGCTGTTTTTT. Protein sequence: CAWSASGRFGELFF. The whole variable domain, filled in from reference TRBV30 and TRBJ2-2, reads SQTIHQWPATLVQPVGSPLSLECTVEGTSNPNLYWYRQAAGRGLQLLFYSVGIGQISSEVPQNLSASRPQDRQFILSSKKLLLSDSGFYLCAWSASGRFGELFFGEGSRLTVL.

The chain joins TRBV28 to TRBJ2-7, with a possible D match to TRBD2 (5 bases). Trimming pared 1 base from V and 6 bases from J, leaving 13 bases between. CDR1 and CDR2 from the germline V gene are MDHEN and SYDVKM. The CDR3 extends over 14 amino acids. In nucleotides, the CDR3 is TGTGCCAGCAGTTTATCCCACGGGGTGACCGAGCAGTACTTC. Translation gives CASSLSHGVTEQYF. The full variable domain, rest sourced from reference TRBV28 and TRBJ2-7, is DVKVTQSSRYLVKRTGEKVFLECVQDMDHENMFWYRQDPGLGLRLIYFSYDVKMKEKGDIPEGYSVSREKKERFSLILESASTNQTSMYLCASSLSHGVTEQYFGPGTRLTVT.

A single count supports this clone. This chain uses TRBV4-1 with TRBJ2-5; 10 bases line up with TRBD2. The length of the CDR3 is 16 residues. Looked up from germline, CDR1 is MGHRA and CDR2 is YSYEKL. V lost 1 base to trimming and J lost 2 bases; unmatched junction nucleotides: 4. This CDR3 reads CASSQGASGRQETQYF. CDR3 DNA: TGCGCCAGCAGCCAAGGGGCTAGCGGGAGACAAGAGACCCAGTACTTC.

The J gene is TRBJ1-4, the V gene TRBV6-6; D not certain. V lost 5 bases, J lost 3 bases, and 4 bases lay in between. This CDR3 comprises 12 residues. Germline V CDR1 and CDR2: MNHNY, SVGAGI (reference sequence). The CDR3 bases are TGTGCCAGCAGTCAGGCTAATGAAAAACTGTTTTTT. The encoded protein is CASSQANEKLFF.

This chain uses TRBV18 with TRBJ2-5; tentative D call: TRBD1 (6 bases). Germline-derived CDR1 and CDR2 are KGHSH and LQKENI. V gave up 4 bases and J gave up 7 bases, with 13 bases separating them. The CDR3 loop spans 13 amino acids. The CDR3: CASSRTDSGTQYF. The CDR3, as DNA: TGTGCCAGCTCACGGACAGATTCCGGGACCCAGTACTTC. The variable domain in full, with the rest retrieved from reference TRBV18 and TRBJ2-5, is NAGVMQNPRHLVRRRGQEARLRCSPMKGHSHVYWYRQLPEEGLKFMVYLQKENIIDESGMPKERFSAEFPKEGPSILRIQQVVRGDSAAYFCASSRTDSGTQYFGPGTRLLVL.

The chain employs TRBV11-2 and TRBJ2-3, with D unclear. Trimming shortened V by 7 bases and J by 0 bases, and 14 bases separated the two germline ends. Germline lookup yields CDR1 SGHAT and CDR2 FQNNGV. This CDR3 is built from 15 residues. CDR3 sequence: CASTGSSSSTDTQYF. The CDR3 DNA reads as TGTGCCAGCACCGGCAGTAGCTCTAGCACAGATACGCAGTATTTT.

This clone was seen a few times. The J gene is TRBJ2-7, the V gene TRBV7-9; a possible D gene is TRBD1 (5 bases). Germline V gene data show CDR1 as SEHNR and CDR2 as FQNEAQ (reference sequence). The germline V and J ends were trimmed by 5 bases and 3 bases, with 17 bases remaining between them. The CDR3 length is 15 residues. Here the CDR3 reads CASSPGLRDSYEQYF. CDR3 nucleotide sequence: TGTGCCAGCAGCCCGGGTCTCAGAGACAGCTACGAGCAGTACTTC.

The chain combines TRBV18 with TRBJ2-3; D is unclear. Germline V gives CDR1 KGHSH, CDR2 LQKENI. The ends were cut back, 3 bases at V and 6 bases at J, with 19 bases in the middle. CDR3 length: 16 amino acids. The CDR3 is CASSPGQIVSRDTQYF. The CDR3 DNA is TGTGCCAGCTCACCTGGGCAGATAGTTTCACGTGATACGCAGTATTTT. The complete variable domain, with remaining parts taken from reference TRBV18 and TRBJ2-3, reads NAGVMQNPRHLVRRRGQEARLRCSPMKGHSHVYWYRQLPEEGLKFMVYLQKENIIDESGMPKERFSAEFPKEGPSILRIQQVVRGDSAAYFCASSPGQIVSRDTQYFGPGTRLTVL.

The chain is built from TRBV27 and TRBJ1-4; no definite D call. The ends were cut back, 3 bases at V and 5 bases at J, with 19 bases in the middle. There are 17 residues in the CDR3. From germline, CDR1 is MNHEY and CDR2 SMNVEV (reference sequence). CDR3 protein: CASSFKPENNGNEKLFF. The CDR3 DNA follows: TGTGCCAGCAGTTTTAAGCCCGAAAATAATGGGAATGAAAAACTGTTTTTT. The full variable domain, its missing parts supplied by reference TRBV27 and TRBJ1-4, is EAQVTQNPRYLITVTGKKLTVTCSQNMNHEYMSWYRQDPGLGLRQIYYSMNVEVTDKGDVPEGYKVSRKEKRNFPLILESPSPNQTSLYFCASSFKPENNGNEKLFFGSGTQLSVL.